These T cell receptor beta chains were read from a single sample in a study of OX40 agonist ivuxolimab in advanced cancers. TCRdb keeps only in-frame clones here, not all; method: immunoSEQ multiplex PCR. The sample records tens of thousands of clones, roughly 84% being singletons. The material was CD4+ or CD8+ T cells sorted from blood, obtained in a trial of the OX40 agonist ivuxolimab. The receptors here all came from an adult with an advanced solid tumor such as melanoma, head and neck, liver or kidney cancer. CDR3s include the opening cysteine and the closing phenylalanine or tryptophan. The order of the fields is CDR3 protein, V gene, J gene.

CDR3aa: CASSETGGDGELFF
v_gene: TRBV6-6
j_gene: TRBJ2-2

CDR3aa: CASSPHQGSLYEQFF
v_gene: TRBV28
j_gene: TRBJ2-1

CDR3aa: CASSPGQTYEQYF
v_gene: TRBV28
j_gene: TRBJ2-7

CDR3aa: CACRRGGQETQYF
v_gene: TRBV19
j_gene: TRBJ2-5

CDR3aa: CASSQGTGRNIQYF
v_gene: TRBV4-2
j_gene: TRBJ2-4

CDR3aa: CSALGQGATEAFF
v_gene: TRBV29-1
j_gene: TRBJ1-1

CDR3aa: CASSQGWGQGNEQFF
v_gene: TRBV4-3
j_gene: TRBJ2-1

CDR3aa: CASSALGALETQYF
v_gene: TRBV9
j_gene: TRBJ2-5

CDR3aa: CASSEGTGRETQYF
v_gene: TRBV2
j_gene: TRBJ2-5

CDR3aa: CASSQWKGAYYEQYF
v_gene: TRBV5-4
j_gene: TRBJ2-7

CDR3aa: CASSPQGGTEAFF
v_gene: TRBV14
j_gene: TRBJ1-1

CDR3aa: CASSAGPSDEAFF
v_gene: TRBV9
j_gene: TRBJ1-1

CDR3aa: CASTPHRGWGSYEQYF
v_gene: TRBV11-2
j_gene: TRBJ2-7

CDR3aa: CASTDITQGNTGELFF
v_gene: TRBV6-6
j_gene: TRBJ2-2

CDR3aa: CASSPHGRNEKLFF
v_gene: TRBV27
j_gene: TRBJ1-4

CDR3aa: CASKGGPWQPQHF
v_gene: TRBV6-6
j_gene: TRBJ1-5

CDR3aa: CASSPWLGQGENEQFF
v_gene: TRBV11-1
j_gene: TRBJ2-1

CDR3aa: CASSLAPVTNEKLFF
v_gene: TRBV7-8
j_gene: TRBJ1-4

CDR3aa: CASSLADRPQETQYF
v_gene: TRBV7-8
j_gene: TRBJ2-5

CDR3aa: CASSRTGTEAFF
v_gene: TRBV5-4
j_gene: TRBJ1-1

CDR3aa: CASSSQEVGHRGAQHF
v_gene: TRBV5-5
j_gene: TRBJ1-5

CDR3aa: CASSPLVGAGSNYYEQYF
v_gene: TRBV27
j_gene: TRBJ2-7

CDR3aa: CATSRDPRVAGELFF
v_gene: TRBV15
j_gene: TRBJ2-2

CDR3aa: CASRGDRGGNQPQHF
v_gene: TRBV27
j_gene: TRBJ1-5

CDR3aa: CASSPIGGYEQYF
v_gene: TRBV7-9
j_gene: TRBJ2-7

CDR3aa: CAIGQGAFEQYF
v_gene: TRBV7-9
j_gene: TRBJ2-7

CDR3aa: CASSQEGDLTDTQYF
v_gene: TRBV4-2
j_gene: TRBJ2-3

CDR3aa: CASSVLAGVGETQYF
v_gene: TRBV7-2
j_gene: TRBJ2-5

CDR3aa: CASSSDPPDGVQYF
v_gene: TRBV5-6
j_gene: TRBJ2-5

CDR3aa: CAISEMFVGTGELFF
v_gene: TRBV10-3
j_gene: TRBJ2-2

CDR3aa: CASSRSGSMDEQFF
v_gene: TRBV5-1
j_gene: TRBJ2-1

CDR3aa: CASSQEAGIAYNSPLHF
v_gene: TRBV4-3
j_gene: TRBJ1-6

CDR3aa: CASSVYGTGDYNSPLHF
v_gene: TRBV6-1
j_gene: TRBJ1-6

CDR3aa: CASSLAGAYEQYF
v_gene: TRBV7-2
j_gene: TRBJ2-7

CDR3aa: CATSSGETGANVLTF
v_gene: TRBV15
j_gene: TRBJ2-6

CDR3aa: CASSLEGDEQYF
v_gene: TRBV5-1
j_gene: TRBJ2-7

CDR3aa: CASSRPGQSYGYTF
v_gene: TRBV5-1
j_gene: TRBJ1-2

CDR3aa: CASSKGRATYNEQFF
v_gene: TRBV19
j_gene: TRBJ2-1

CDR3aa: CASLPGLANTGELFF
v_gene: TRBV7-2
j_gene: TRBJ2-2

CDR3aa: CASSYIGKNSPLHF
v_gene: TRBV6-5
j_gene: TRBJ1-6

CDR3aa: CASSGRDRGGLNTEAFF
v_gene: TRBV11-3
j_gene: TRBJ1-1

CDR3aa: CASGGEEGKGYTF
v_gene: TRBV5-4
j_gene: TRBJ1-2

CDR3aa: CASSPWTSGIYEQYF
v_gene: TRBV19
j_gene: TRBJ2-7

CDR3aa: CASSYRQGNTEAFF
v_gene: TRBV6-5
j_gene: TRBJ1-1

CDR3aa: CASSQGHLSSYNSPLHF
v_gene: TRBV4-3
j_gene: TRBJ1-6

CDR3aa: CASSPGQGKRNTEAFF
v_gene: TRBV18
j_gene: TRBJ1-1

CDR3aa: CASSSRSGEAFF
v_gene: TRBV6-6
j_gene: TRBJ1-1

CDR3aa: CASSFTTGTEAFF
v_gene: TRBV27
j_gene: TRBJ1-1

CDR3aa: CASTPGQSTRDTQYF
v_gene: TRBV6-1
j_gene: TRBJ2-3